A single T cell receptor beta chain is shown here with its context. Its antigen is undetermined. Selected positively for CCR7 and CD45RO-negative, naive CD8 cells excluded terminally differentiated effector memory CD45RA+ cells. The sample belongs to a study of shared clonotypes between healthy human individuals. Points from the study as a whole: It was expected that sequencing depth would affect clonotype sharing among donors.

The V segment lost 5 bases and the J segment 10 bases; nucleotides outside the gene matches: 9. This CDR3 spans 15 amino acids. CDR1 and CDR2 from the germline V gene are MNHEY and SMNVEV (reference sequence). In the source study's methods: Junction-only sequences without quality scores were provided by ImmunoSEQ, so filtering was different. Sequenced by immunoSEQ multiplex PCR; TCRdb stores in-frame clones only, minus some. That table gives V, J and clone size, and the DNA gave D and trimming. The sample holds millions of clones, less than 95% seen once. The sequencing sample was made of naive CD8+ T cells sorted from blood. The origin of this receptor is a man between 18 and 29 years old in good health. The V and J genes are TRBV27 and TRBJ1-6; 9 bases fit TRBD1. This CDR3 is CASSPGQGLNSPLHF. The CDR3 nucleotides read TGTGCCAGCAGTCCAGGACAGGGGTTAAACTCACCCCTCCACTTT.